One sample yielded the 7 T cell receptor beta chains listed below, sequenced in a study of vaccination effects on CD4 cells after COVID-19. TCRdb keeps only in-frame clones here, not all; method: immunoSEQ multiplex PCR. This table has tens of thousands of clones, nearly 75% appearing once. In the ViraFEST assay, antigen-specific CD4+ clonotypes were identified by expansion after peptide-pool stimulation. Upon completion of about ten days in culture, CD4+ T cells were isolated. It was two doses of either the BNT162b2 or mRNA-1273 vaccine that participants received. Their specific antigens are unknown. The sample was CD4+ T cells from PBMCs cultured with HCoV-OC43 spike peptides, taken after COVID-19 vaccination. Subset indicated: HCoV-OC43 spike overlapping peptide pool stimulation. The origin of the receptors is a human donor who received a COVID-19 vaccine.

The CDR3 spells CASMAAVPSEAFF. The CDR3 nucleotides read TGTGCCAGTATGGCGGCAGTGCCATCTGAAGCTTTCTTT. The chain has TRBV19 and TRBJ1-1; no reliable D call. This CDR3 has 13 amino acids. CDR1 LNHDA and CDR2 SQIVND come from the germline V gene (reference sequence). The V and J ends lost 7 bases and 6 bases respectively, with 15 bases between them. The variable domain in full, with the rest retrieved from reference TRBV19 and TRBJ1-1, is DGGITQSPKYLFRKEGQNVTLSCEQNLNHDAMYWYRQDPGQGLRLIYYSQIVNDFQKGDIAEGYSVSREKKESFPLTVTSAQKNPTAFYLCASMAAVPSEAFFGQGTRLTVV.

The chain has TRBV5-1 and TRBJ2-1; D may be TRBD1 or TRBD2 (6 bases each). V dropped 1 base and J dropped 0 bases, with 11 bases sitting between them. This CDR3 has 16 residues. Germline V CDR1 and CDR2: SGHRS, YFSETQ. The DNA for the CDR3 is TGCGCCAGCAGCTTGATGGGGGGCTTCTCCTACAATGAGCAGTTCTTC. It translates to CASSLMGGFSYNEQFF.

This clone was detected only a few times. The CDR3 coding sequence is TGTGCCAGTTACAGGGGGCAAGGCGGGGAGCTGTTTTTT. Amino acid sequence: CASYRGQGGELFF. The chain has TRBV6-5 and TRBJ2-2, with 9 positions matching TRBD1. The trim removed 9 bases at V and 7 bases at J, leaving 6 bases unmatched. The CDR3 is 13 amino acids. Germline loops: CDR1 MNHEY, CDR2 SVGAGI.

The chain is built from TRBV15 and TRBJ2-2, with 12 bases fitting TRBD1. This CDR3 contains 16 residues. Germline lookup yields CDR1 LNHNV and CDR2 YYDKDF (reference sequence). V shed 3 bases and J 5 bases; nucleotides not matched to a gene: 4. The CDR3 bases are TGTGCCACCAGCAGCTGGGACAGGGGGCGGACCGGGGAGCTGTTTTTT. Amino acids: CATSSWDRGRTGELFF.

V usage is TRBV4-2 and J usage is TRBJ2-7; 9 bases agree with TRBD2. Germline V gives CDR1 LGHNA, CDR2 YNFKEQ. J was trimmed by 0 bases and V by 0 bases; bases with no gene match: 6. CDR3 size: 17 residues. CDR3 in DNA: TGTGCCAGCAGCCAAGATTTTAGCGGGGGTAGCTCCTACGAGCAGTACTTC. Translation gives CASSQDFSGGSSYEQYF.

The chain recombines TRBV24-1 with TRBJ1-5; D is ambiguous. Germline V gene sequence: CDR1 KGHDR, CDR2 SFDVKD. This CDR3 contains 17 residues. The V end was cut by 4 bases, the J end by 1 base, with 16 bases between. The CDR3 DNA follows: TGTGCCACCAGTGACGACGCTCAAACGGGGAGCAATCAGCCCCAGCATTTT. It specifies CATSDDAQTGSNQPQHF.

The CDR3 DNA follows: TGTGCCAGCAGTTCGACAATTAACTATGGCTACACCTTC. Residues: CASSSTINYGYTF. This rearrangement joins TRBV27 to TRBJ1-2; D is unresolved. The V end lost 4 bases, the J end lost 1 base, and 7 bases lay between the germline ends. Germline CDR1 reads MNHEY; CDR2 reads SMNVEV (reference sequence). The CDR3 has 13 amino acids.